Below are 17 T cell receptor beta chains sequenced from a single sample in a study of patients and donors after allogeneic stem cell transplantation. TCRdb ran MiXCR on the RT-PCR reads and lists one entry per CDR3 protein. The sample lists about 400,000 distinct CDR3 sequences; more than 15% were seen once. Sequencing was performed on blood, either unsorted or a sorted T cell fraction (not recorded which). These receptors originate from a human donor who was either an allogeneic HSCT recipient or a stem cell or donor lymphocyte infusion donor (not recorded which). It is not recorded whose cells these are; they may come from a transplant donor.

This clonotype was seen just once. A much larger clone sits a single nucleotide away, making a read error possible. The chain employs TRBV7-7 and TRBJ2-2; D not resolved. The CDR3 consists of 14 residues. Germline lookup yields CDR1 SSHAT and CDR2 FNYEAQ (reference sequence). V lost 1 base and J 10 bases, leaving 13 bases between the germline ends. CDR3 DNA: TGTGCCAGCAGCTTAGGACGAGAGGCGGCGGAGCTGTTTTTT. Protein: CASSLGREAAELFF.

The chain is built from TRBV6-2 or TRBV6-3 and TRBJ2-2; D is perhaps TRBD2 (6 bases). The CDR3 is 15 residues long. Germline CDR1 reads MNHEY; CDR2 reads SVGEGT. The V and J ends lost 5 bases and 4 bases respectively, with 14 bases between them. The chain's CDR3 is CASSELARPTGELFF. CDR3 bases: TGTGCCAGCAGTGAACTAGCTCGACCCACCGGGGAGCTGTTTTTT.

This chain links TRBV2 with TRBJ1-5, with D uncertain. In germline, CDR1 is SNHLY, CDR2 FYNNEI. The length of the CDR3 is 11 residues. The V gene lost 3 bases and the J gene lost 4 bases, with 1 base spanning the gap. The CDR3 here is CASSENQPQHF. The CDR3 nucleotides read TGTGCCAGCAGTGAGAATCAGCCCCAGCATTTT.

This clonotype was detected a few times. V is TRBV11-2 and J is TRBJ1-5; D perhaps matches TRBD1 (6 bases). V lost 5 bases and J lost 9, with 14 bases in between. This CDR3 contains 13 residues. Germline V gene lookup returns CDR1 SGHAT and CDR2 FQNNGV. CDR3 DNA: TGTGCCAGCAGCCCGGGGACAAACCGGCCCCAGCATTTT. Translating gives CASSPGTNRPQHF.

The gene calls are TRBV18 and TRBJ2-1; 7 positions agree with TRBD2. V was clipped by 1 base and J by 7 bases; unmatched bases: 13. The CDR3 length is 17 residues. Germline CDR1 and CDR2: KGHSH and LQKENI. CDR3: CASSPLGGVGGQNEQFF. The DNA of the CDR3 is TGTGCCAGCTCACCACTAGGTGGAGTGGGAGGGCAGAATGAGCAGTTCTTC. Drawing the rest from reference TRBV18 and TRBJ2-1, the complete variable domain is NAGVMQNPRHLVRRRGQEARLRCSPMKGHSHVYWYRQLPEEGLKFMVYLQKENIIDESGMPKERFSAEFPKEGPSILRIQQVVRGDSAAYFCASSPLGGVGGQNEQFFGPGTRLTVL.

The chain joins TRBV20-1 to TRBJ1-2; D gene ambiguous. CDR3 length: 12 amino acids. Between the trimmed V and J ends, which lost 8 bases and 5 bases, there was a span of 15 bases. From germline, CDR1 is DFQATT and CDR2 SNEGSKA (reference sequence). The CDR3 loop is CSPGPEGYGYTF. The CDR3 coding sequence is TGCAGTCCCGGGCCCGAAGGGTATGGCTACACCTTC.

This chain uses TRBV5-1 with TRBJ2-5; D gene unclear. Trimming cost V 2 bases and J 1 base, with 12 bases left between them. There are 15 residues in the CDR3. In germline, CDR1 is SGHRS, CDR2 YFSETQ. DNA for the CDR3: TGCGCCAGCAGCTTCTGGGGTGCGCGCCAAGAGACCCAGTACTTC. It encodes CASSFWGARQETQYF.

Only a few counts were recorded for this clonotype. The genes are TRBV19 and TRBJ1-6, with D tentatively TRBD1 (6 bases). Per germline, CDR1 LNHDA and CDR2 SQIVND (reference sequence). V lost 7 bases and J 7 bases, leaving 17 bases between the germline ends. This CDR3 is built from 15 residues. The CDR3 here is CASNLGHRKNSPLHF. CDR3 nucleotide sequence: TGTGCCAGTAATTTGGGACACCGGAAAAATTCACCCCTCCACTTT.

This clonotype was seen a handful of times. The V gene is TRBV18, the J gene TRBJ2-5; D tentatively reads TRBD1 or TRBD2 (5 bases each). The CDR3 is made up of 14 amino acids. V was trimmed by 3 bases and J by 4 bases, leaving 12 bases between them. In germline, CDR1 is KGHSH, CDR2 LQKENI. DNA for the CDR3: TGTGCCAGCTCACCCGGGGCGTTTGGAGAGACCCAGTACTTC. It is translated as CASSPGAFGETQYF.

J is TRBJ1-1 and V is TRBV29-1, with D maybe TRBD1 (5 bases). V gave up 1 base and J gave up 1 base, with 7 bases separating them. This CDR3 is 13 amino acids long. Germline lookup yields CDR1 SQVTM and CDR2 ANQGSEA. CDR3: CSVEVQANTEAFF. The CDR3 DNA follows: TGCAGCGTTGAAGTACAGGCGAACACTGAAGCTTTCTTT.

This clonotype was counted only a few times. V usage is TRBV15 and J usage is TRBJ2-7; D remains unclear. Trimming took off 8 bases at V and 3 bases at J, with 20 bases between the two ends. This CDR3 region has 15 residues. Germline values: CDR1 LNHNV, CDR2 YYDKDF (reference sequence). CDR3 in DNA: TGTGCCACCTTCCCCTCGATTGACGGCTACTACGAGCAGTACTTC. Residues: CATFPSIDGYYEQYF.

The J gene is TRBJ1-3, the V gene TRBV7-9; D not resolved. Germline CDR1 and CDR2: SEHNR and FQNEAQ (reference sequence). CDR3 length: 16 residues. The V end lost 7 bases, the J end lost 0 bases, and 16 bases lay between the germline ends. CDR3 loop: CASTSLVGSSGNTIYF. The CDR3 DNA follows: TGTGCCAGCACCTCGTTGGTGGGCAGCTCTGGAAACACCATATATTTT.

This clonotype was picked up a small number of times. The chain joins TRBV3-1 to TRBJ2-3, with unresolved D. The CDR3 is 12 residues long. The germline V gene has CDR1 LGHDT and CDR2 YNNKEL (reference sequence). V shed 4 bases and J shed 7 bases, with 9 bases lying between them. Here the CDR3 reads CASSPLGNTQYF. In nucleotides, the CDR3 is TGTGCCAGCAGCCCCCTGGGTAATACGCAGTATTTT.

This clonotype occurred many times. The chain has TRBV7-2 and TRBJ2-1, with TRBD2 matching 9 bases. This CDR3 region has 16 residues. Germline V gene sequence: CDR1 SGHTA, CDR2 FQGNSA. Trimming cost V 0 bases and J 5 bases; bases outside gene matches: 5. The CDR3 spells CASSLARGRDHNEQFF. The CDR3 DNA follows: TGTGCCAGCAGCTTAGCTCGCGGGAGGGATCACAATGAGCAGTTCTTC.

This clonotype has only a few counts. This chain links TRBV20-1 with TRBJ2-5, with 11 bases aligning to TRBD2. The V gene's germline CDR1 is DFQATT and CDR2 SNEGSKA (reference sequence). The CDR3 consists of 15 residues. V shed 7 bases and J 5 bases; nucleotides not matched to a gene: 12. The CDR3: CSGLTSGAAKETQYF. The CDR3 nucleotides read TGCAGTGGCCTGACTAGCGGGGCTGCTAAGGAGACCCAGTACTTC.

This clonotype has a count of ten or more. The CDR3 sequence is CAISESWTGELFF. For the CDR3, the DNA is TGTGCCATCAGTGAGTCTTGGACCGGGGAGCTGTTTTTT. V is TRBV10-3 and J is TRBJ2-2; D is unresolved. The V gene's germline CDR1 is ENHRY and CDR2 SYGVKD. The CDR3 runs 13 residues. Between the trimmed V and J ends, which lost 0 bases and 5 bases, there was a span of 4 bases.

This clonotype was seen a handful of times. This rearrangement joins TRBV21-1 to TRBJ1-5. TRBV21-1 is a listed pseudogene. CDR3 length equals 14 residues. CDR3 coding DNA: TGTGCCAGCAACTACGGAGGTAGCAATCAGCCCCAGCATTTT. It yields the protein CASNYGGSNQPQHF.